What follows describes a single T cell receptor (beta chain). This sample was included in a study of CD8 T cells in Susac syndrome. About 0.5 to 1 ug RNA was reverse transcribed with random hexamers. The authors amplified TCR beta CDR3 across 54 Vbeta and 13 Jbeta using immunoSEQ multiplex PCR. Each CDR3 protein gets one entry after TCRdb re-called the immunoSEQ multiplex PCR reads with MiXCR. The profile covers roughly 330,000 distinct CDR3 sequences, with about 90% appearing a single time and about 0.07% taken by the ten largest. In germline, CDR1 is SQVTM, CDR2 ANQGSEA. The V gene lost 6 bases and the J gene lost 1 base, with 7 bases spanning the gap. This CDR3 region has 13 residues.

This clonotype originated in a human donor with multiple sclerosis. Sequencing was carried out using CD4+ T cells from PBMCs. The V and J genes are TRBV29-1 and TRBJ2-6; no definite D call. CDR3 bases: TGCAGCGTCCAGGAATCTGGGGCCAACGTCCTGACTTTC. Protein sequence: CSVQESGANVLTF. Full variable domain (missing parts from reference TRBV29-1 and TRBJ2-6): SAVISQKPSRDICQRGTSLTIQCQVDSQVTMMFWYRQQPGQSLTLIATANQGSEATYESGFVIDKFPISRPNLTFSTLTVSNMSPEDSSIYLCSVQESGANVLTFGAGSRLTVL.